This is a list of T cell receptor beta chains from one sample in a study of blood T cell repertoires in COVID-19. Clones were read by immunoSEQ multiplex PCR, and TCRdb kept only the in-frame ones, dropping some. The sample shows 150,000 to 200,000 clones, 75% to 85% of them seen only once. The sequenced sample consisted of PBMCs or T cells enriched from blood (not recorded which). The receptor source for this set is an older woman who had recovered from COVID-19. Each CDR3 is given with its conserved first and last residue. D genes are given only for firm matches. Where a row states a size, it is once, few, many or the class of an expanded clone; other rows omit it.

V,J,size,D,DNA,CDR3
TRBV18,TRBJ2-6,once,NA,TGTGCCAGCTCCTCCCAGAACTCTGGGGCCAACGTCCTGACTTTC,CASSSQNSGANVLTF
TRBV2,TRBJ2-5,NA,NA,TGTGCCAGCAGTTCCCAAGTTAGAGGCGGGGAAGAGACCCAGTACTTC,CASSSQVRGGEETQYF
TRBV13,TRBJ2-7,NA,TRBD2,TGTGCCAGCAGCTTACCGAGCGGGGGCGAGCAGTACTTC,CASSLPSGGEQYF
TRBV2,TRBJ2-6,once,NA,TGTGCCAGCAAGCAGGGGGGAATCTCTGGGGCCAACGTCCTGACTTTC,CASKQGGISGANVLTF
TRBV7-9,TRBJ2-7,few,TRBD1,TGTGCCAGCAGCACAGGACAGGGGGATCTCGAGCAGTACTTC,CASSTGQGDLEQYF
TRBV20-1,TRBJ1-2,NA,TRBD1,TGCAGTGCTAGTATGGGACAGACCATAGGCTACACCTTC,CSASMGQTIGYTF
TRBV27,TRBJ1-1,NA,TRBD1,TGTGCCAGCAGGAGACAGGGGATAGCTGAAGCTTTCTTT,CASRRQGIAEAFF
TRBV2,TRBJ1-1,NA,NA,TGTGCCAGCAGTTCACCAAGGACAGATCGGAAGACTGAAGCTTTCTTT,CASSSPRTDRKTEAFF
TRBV30,TRBJ1-2,NA,NA,TGTGCCTGCACTTCTAACTATGGCTACACCTTC,CACTSNYGYTF
TRBV19,TRBJ1-2,NA,TRBD1,TGTGCCAGTAGTGCAAGGACAGGGGGCTACACCTTC,CASSARTGGYTF
TRBV7-8,TRBJ2-5,NA,TRBD2,TGTGCCAGCAGCGAGTATGGACTAGCGGCTCAAGAGACCCAGTACTTC,CASSEYGLAAQETQYF